This entry lists 32 T cell receptor beta chains sequenced from one sample in a study of molecular identifiers for immune sequencing clone quantification. TCRdb reanalysed the PCR reads using MiXCR and keeps one entry per CDR3 protein. This sample has 9,500 to 15,000 distinct CDR3 sequences, with about 17% found just once. What was sequenced was naive CD8+ T cells from blood, with Jurkat cell RNA spiked in. Stated subset: FACS-sorted CD8+CD4-CCR7+CD45RA+ naive T cells. These receptors were obtained from a human donor in good health. Some libraries in this study had Jurkat cell RNA spiked in.

This clonotype was detected a few times. The J gene is TRBJ2-7, the V gene TRBV5-6, with D possibly being TRBD1 (6 bases). V was pared by 4 bases and J by 5 bases, with 16 bases between. CDR3 length: 14 amino acids. The germline V gene has CDR1 SGHDT and CDR2 YYEEEE. The DNA for the CDR3 is TGTGCCAGCAGCCCCCTTCTGGACAGCCACGAGCAGTACTTC. It is translated as CASSPLLDSHEQYF. The variable domain in full, completed from reference TRBV5-6 and TRBJ2-7, reads DAGVTQSPTHLIKTRGQQVTLRCSPKSGHDTVSWYQQALGQGPQFIFQYYEEEERQRGNFPDRFSGHQFPNYSSELNVNALLLGDSALYLCASSPLLDSHEQYFGPGTRLTVT.

There are a few counts of this clonotype. Given a much more abundant clone one base away, this may be a read error. The chain combines TRBV4-1 with TRBJ1-1, with D perhaps matching TRBD1 (6 bases). The CDR3 has 14 residues. V lost 4 bases, J lost 4 bases, and 13 bases lay in between. The germline gives CDR1 MGHRA, CDR2 YSYEKL. This chain's CDR3 is CASSLRGGPTEAFF. CDR3 DNA sequence: TGCGCCAGCAGCCTACGTGGGGGGCCCACTGAAGCTTTCTTT.

This clonotype was counted a few times. The J gene is TRBJ2-1, the V gene TRBV19; D is unclear. Germline lookup yields CDR1 LNHDA and CDR2 SQIVND (reference sequence). Trimming stripped 6 bases from V and 0 bases from J, with 9 bases between. CDR3 length: 14 amino acids. CDR3 bases: TGTGCCAGTAGCAGTCAGAGCTCCTACAATGAGCAGTTCTTC. Its translation: CASSSQSSYNEQFF.

This clonotype was seen a few times. V and J are TRBV12-3 or TRBV12-4 and TRBJ2-7; unclear D gene. With 7 bases removed from V and 2 bases from J, the gap between germline ends came to 9 bases. This CDR3 contains 12 residues. CDR3 DNA sequence: TGTGCCAGCACCCTGAGCCCCTACGAGCAGTACTTC. Translated: CASTLSPYEQYF.

This clonotype ranks as medium-sized. The V gene is TRBV4-3, the J gene TRBJ2-7; 8 bases match TRBD2. Germline lookup yields CDR1 LGHNA and CDR2 YSLEER. The CDR3 consists of 13 residues. Trimming cost V 4 bases and J 4 bases; bases outside gene matches: 3. The CDR3: CASSRAGDYEQYF. The CDR3 nucleotides are TGCGCCAGCAGCCGAGCGGGGGATTACGAGCAGTACTTC.

By sample fraction, this clonotype is medium-sized. The chain has TRBV4-3 and TRBJ2-6; D call uncertain. CDR3 length: 14 residues. Trimming removed 0 bases from V and 0 bases from J, with 0 bases in between. The germline gives CDR1 LGHNA, CDR2 YSLEER. The CDR3 coding sequence is TGCGCCAGCAGCCAAGACTCTGGGGCCAACGTCCTGACTTTC. It encodes CASSQDSGANVLTF.

This clonotype was observed many times. V is TRBV29-1 and J is TRBJ2-7; 10 bases are shared with TRBD2. There are 15 residues in the CDR3. V dropped 2 bases and J dropped 4; count of bases not matched to a gene: 8. Germline V gene lookup returns CDR1 SQVTM and CDR2 ANQGSEA. The CDR3 reads CSVERELAGVYEQYF. As DNA, the CDR3 is TGCAGCGTTGAACGGGAGCTAGCGGGAGTTTACGAGCAGTACTTC.

By its share, this clonotype is medium-sized. This chain links TRBV4-2 with TRBJ2-7, with TRBD1 matching over 8 bases. The CDR3 totals 15 residues. V was clipped by 5 bases and J by 0 bases; unmatched bases: 6. CDR1 and CDR2 from the germline V gene are LGHNA and YNFKEQ. CDR3 bases: TGTGCCAGCAGCTTCCGGGACAGGTCCTCCTACGAGCAGTACTTC. Its translation: CASSFRDRSSYEQYF.

Within the sample, this clonotype is medium-sized. The rearrangement uses TRBV6-6 and TRBJ2-5; 7 nucleotides match TRBD2. Germline V gene lookup returns CDR1 MNHNY and CDR2 SVGAGI (reference sequence). The junction had 3 bases not matched to a gene; V was cut back by 8 bases and J by 3 bases. The CDR3 contains 12 residues. The CDR3 DNA sequence: TGTGCCAGCGGGGGGGATGAAGAGACCCAGTACTTC. This codes for CASGGDEETQYF.

This rearrangement joins TRBV19 to TRBJ2-2; 10 bases fit TRBD2. The CDR3 has 14 amino acids. Germline CDR1 is LNHDA and CDR2 is SQIVND (reference sequence). J was trimmed by 4 bases and V by 7 bases; bases with no gene match: 3. Here the CDR3 DNA reads TGTGCCAGTATGAAGCGGGAGGGCACCGGGGAGCTGTTTTTT. Translation gives CASMKREGTGELFF.

This clonotype was found a few times. This CDR3 reads CASSYTLQGNGPPDTQYF. The CDR3 DNA sequence: TGTGCCAGCAGTTACACCCTACAGGGAAATGGCCCCCCAGATACGCAGTATTTT. V gene TRBV6-5 combines with J gene TRBJ2-3; tentatively, D is TRBD1 (6 bases). The germline V and J ends were trimmed by 2 bases and 4 bases, with 22 bases remaining between them. The CDR3 has 18 residues. Germline V gene sequence: CDR1 MNHEY, CDR2 SVGAGI.

About this clonotype: A clone one base away is much larger, so this may be a read error. The chain links TRBV13 to TRBJ2-3; possible D gene TRBD2, 5 bases. CDR3 length: 18 amino acids. CDR1 and CDR2 from the germline V gene are PRHDT and FYEKMQ (reference sequence). CDR3 bases: TGTGCCGGCAGCTCCTCCGTGGGAGACCCACAAAGCACAGATACGCAGTATTTT. Protein: CAGSSSVGDPQSTDTQYF.

By sample fraction, this clonotype is medium-sized. V and J are TRBV28 and TRBJ1-1, with a tentative D call TRBD1 (5 bases). The germline CDR1 and CDR2 sequences are MDHEN and SYDVKM. Trimming shortened V by 5 bases and J by 4 bases, and 20 bases separated the two germline ends. The CDR3 consists of 16 residues. Here the CDR3 reads CASSRPGEGKGTEAFF. The CDR3, as DNA: TGTGCCAGCAGTCGCCCGGGAGAGGGGAAGGGCACTGAAGCTTTCTTT.

In this sample, this clonotype is medium-sized. This sequence joins TRBV7-2 and TRBJ2-3, with 10 positions matching TRBD2. Trimming cost V 3 bases and J 2 bases; bases outside gene matches: 14. Germline V gene lookup returns CDR1 SGHTA and CDR2 FQGNSA. This CDR3 contains 19 residues. CDR3 coding DNA: TGTGCCAGCAGCTTCCCACTGCTAGCGGGAGTGGGAACCACAGATACGCAGTATTTT. Its translation: CASSFPLLAGVGTTDTQYF.

For this clonotype: A much larger clone is a single base away; this may be a read error. This chain uses TRBV27 with TRBJ2-7, with 8 bases aligning to TRBD1. This CDR3 spans 13 amino acids. The V gene's germline CDR1 is MNHEY and CDR2 SMNVEV (reference sequence). In DNA, the CDR3 is TGTGCCAGCAGTTGGACAGGGACCTACGGGCAGTACTTC. Its protein product is CASSWTGTYGQYF.

This clonotype is medium-sized within its sample. V is TRBV7-2 and J is TRBJ2-7; 12 bases agree with TRBD2. The CDR3 consists of 14 residues. The germline gives CDR1 SGHTA, CDR2 FQGNSA. The V gene end was trimmed by 8 bases and the J gene end by 6 bases; junction bases not matched to a gene: 8. CDR3 region: CASGRLAGAGEQYF. The DNA for the CDR3 is TGTGCCAGCGGGAGACTAGCGGGAGCGGGCGAGCAGTACTTC. Drawing the rest from reference TRBV7-2 and TRBJ2-7, the complete variable domain is GAGVSQSPSNKVTEKGKDVELRCDPISGHTALYWYRQSLGQGLEFLIYFQGNSAPDKSGLPSDRFSAERTGGSVSTLTIQRTQQEDSAVYLCASGRLAGAGEQYFGPGTRLTVT.

This clonotype was detected many times. The V call is TRBV27, the J call TRBJ1-2, with D perhaps matching TRBD1 (6 bases). Trimming shortened V by 4 bases and J by 6 bases, and 12 bases separated the two germline ends. Per the germline V gene, CDR1 is MNHEY and CDR2 is SMNVEV (reference sequence). The CDR3 sequence is 13 residues long. In nucleotides, the CDR3 is TGTGCCAGCAGTTCCACAGGGTCCCATGGCTACACCTTC. It is translated as CASSSTGSHGYTF.

Judged by abundance, this clonotype is medium-sized. V gene TRBV29-1 combines with J gene TRBJ2-2, with 9 bases aligning to TRBD1. Unmatched junction bases numbered 4, after V lost 7 bases and J lost 4 bases. Germline values: CDR1 SQVTM, CDR2 ANQGSEA. CDR3 size: 13 residues. The CDR3, as DNA: TGCAGCGACCGGGACAGGGTCACCGGGGAGCTGTTTTTT. Its translation: CSDRDRVTGELFF.

This clonotype was recorded at least ten times. The genes are TRBV5-5 and TRBJ2-1; TRBD2 agrees at 13 bases. Looked up from germline, CDR1 is SGHKS and CDR2 is YYEKEE (reference sequence). The CDR3 spans 14 residues. The ends lost 7 bases at V and 10 bases at J; junction bases unmatched: 8. CDR3 region: CASFGLAGVPEQFF. CDR3 in DNA: TGTGCCAGCTTCGGACTAGCGGGGGTCCCCGAGCAGTTCTTC.

This clonotype is medium-sized (0.01 to 0.1%) by share. This sequence joins TRBV9 and TRBJ2-4, with 7 bases that match TRBD2. The CDR3 runs 14 residues. Trimming cost V 0 bases and J 8 bases; bases outside gene matches: 5. CDR1 is SGDLS, CDR2 YYNGEE, per germline. The CDR3: CASSVEAGPDIQYF. CDR3 DNA: TGTGCCAGCAGCGTAGAAGCGGGACCTGACATTCAGTACTTC.

Worth noting for this clonotype: A much larger clone sits a single nucleotide away, making a read error possible. The chain couples TRBV4-1 to TRBJ2-7; 8 nucleotides match TRBD2. This CDR3 region has 15 residues. V trimming: 4 bases; J trimming: 4 bases; junction bases outside the gene matches: 9. Germline values: CDR1 MGHRA, CDR2 YSYEKL. DNA for the CDR3: TGCGCCAGCAGCCGTTATGTAGCGGGACCTTACGAGCAGTACTTC. Amino acids: CASSRYVAGPYEQYF.

This clonotype is medium-sized within its sample. The rearrangement uses TRBV7-8 and TRBJ1-5; TRBD1 is a possible D gene (5 bases). The germline V and J ends were trimmed by 3 bases and 2 bases, with 20 bases remaining between them. Germline V CDR1 and CDR2: SGHVS, FQNEAQ. The CDR3 is 18 residues long. The CDR3: CASSFAGREFFGNQPQHF. CDR3 bases: TGTGCCAGCAGCTTTGCCGGCAGGGAGTTTTTCGGCAATCAGCCCCAGCATTTT.

This clonotype is medium-sized. The genes are TRBV18 and TRBJ2-1, with a possible D match to TRBD2 (5 bases). The CDR3 contains 15 residues. V was shortened by 5 bases and J by 4 bases, with 15 bases between the two germline ends. Germline assignment: CDR1 KGHSH and CDR2 LQKENI. CDR3 sequence reads: CASSSPADLYNEQFF. The CDR3 DNA reads TGTGCCAGCTCATCCCCAGCGGACCTTTACAATGAGCAGTTCTTC.

In its sample, this clonotype is medium-sized. The rearrangement uses TRBV7-2 and TRBJ1-1, with TRBD1 matching 10 bases. This CDR3 region has 15 residues. V shed 5 bases, J shed 5 bases, and the junction held 8 bases outside the gene matches. Germline V gives CDR1 SGHTA, CDR2 FQGNSA. The DNA for the CDR3 is TGTGCCAGCAGCCAGTACGGGGACAGGGGAACTGAAGCTTTCTTT. This sequence encodes CASSQYGDRGTEAFF.

A note on this clonotype: A read error may be the cause here, since a much bigger clone is one base away. The CDR3 does not close with the conserved phenylalanine or tryptophan, likely indicating a read error. This chain uses TRBV7-6 with TRBJ2-1; D call uncertain. V gave up 0 bases and J gave up 7 bases, with 10 bases separating them. This CDR3 region has 14 residues. CDR1 and CDR2 from the germline V gene are SGHVS and FNYEAQ. The CDR3 loop is CASSLAGPTNEQFY. For the CDR3, the DNA is TGTGCCAGCAGCTTAGCTGGACCCACAAATGAGCAGTTCTAC.

This clonotype was observed a few times. The chain is built from TRBV20-1 and TRBJ1-2, with D perhaps matching TRBD1 (5 bases). The CDR3 is 14 residues long. V was trimmed by 0 bases and J by 3 bases, leaving 11 bases between them. CDR1 and CDR2 from the germline V gene are DFQATT and SNEGSKA (reference sequence). The CDR3 DNA reads TGCAGTGCTAGAGATGCAGGGAAGGACTATGGCTACACCTTC. This sequence encodes CSARDAGKDYGYTF.

This clonotype showed up many times. The chain joins TRBV25-1 to TRBJ2-7, with TRBD2 matching 8 bases. V lost 2 bases, J lost 6 bases, and 9 bases stayed unmatched. CDR3 length: 15 residues. The germline V gene has CDR1 MGHDK and CDR2 SYGVNS. CDR3 residues: CASSEIAGGFAEQYF. The CDR3 DNA reads TGTGCCAGCAGTGAAATCGCGGGAGGTTTCGCCGAGCAGTACTTC.

Points on this clonotype: A single base separates this from a much larger clone, so it may be a read error. The J gene is TRBJ1-2, the V gene TRBV12-3 or TRBV12-4, with no clear D. The CDR3 spans 14 residues. The V end lost 4 bases, the J end lost 4 bases, and 13 bases lay between the germline ends. CDR3 region: CASSSVGGGYGYTF. CDR3 nucleotides: TGTGCCAGCAGTTCCGTGGGAGGAGGCTATGGCTACACCTTC.

By its share, this clonotype is medium-sized. This chain connects TRBV4-1 to TRBJ2-5; no definite D call. CDR3 length equals 13 residues. The V gene's germline CDR1 is MGHRA and CDR2 YSYEKL. Trimming left V 3 bases short and J 5 bases short, with 10 bases between. CDR3 coding DNA: TGCGCCAGCAGCCAGGTCCTTGGGGAGACCCAGTACTTC. Translation: CASSQVLGETQYF.

This clonotype was counted a few times. The rearrangement links TRBV19 to TRBJ2-5; weak D call: TRBD1 (5 bases). The length of the CDR3 is 14 residues. The germline V gene has CDR1 LNHDA and CDR2 SQIVND (reference sequence). V shed 1 base and J shed 4 bases, with 10 bases lying between them. The DNA of the CDR3 is TGTGCCAGTAGTATAGGGGGCTGGGGAGAGACCCAGTACTTC. It specifies CASSIGGWGETQYF.

By share, this clonotype ranks as medium-sized. J is TRBJ2-7 and V is TRBV28, with D tentatively TRBD1 or TRBD2 (5 bases each). Germline-derived CDR1 and CDR2 are MDHEN and SYDVKM. The length of the CDR3 is 15 residues. Between the trimmed V and J ends, which lost 5 bases and 0 bases, there was a span of 14 bases. CDR3 nucleotides: TGTGCCAGCAGTCCGATCCGGGACGACTCCTACGAGCAGTACTTC. Protein: CASSPIRDDSYEQYF.

A note on this clonotype: An end of the junction does not agree with germline; a read error may underlie this. The V call is TRBV3-1, the J call TRBJ2-1; D is unclear. Per germline, CDR1 LGHDT and CDR2 YNNKEL (reference sequence). The CDR3 is 12 residues long. CDR3 nucleotides: TGTGCCAGCAGCCTGAGCTACGATGAGCAGTTCTTC. Its protein product is CASSLSYDEQFF.